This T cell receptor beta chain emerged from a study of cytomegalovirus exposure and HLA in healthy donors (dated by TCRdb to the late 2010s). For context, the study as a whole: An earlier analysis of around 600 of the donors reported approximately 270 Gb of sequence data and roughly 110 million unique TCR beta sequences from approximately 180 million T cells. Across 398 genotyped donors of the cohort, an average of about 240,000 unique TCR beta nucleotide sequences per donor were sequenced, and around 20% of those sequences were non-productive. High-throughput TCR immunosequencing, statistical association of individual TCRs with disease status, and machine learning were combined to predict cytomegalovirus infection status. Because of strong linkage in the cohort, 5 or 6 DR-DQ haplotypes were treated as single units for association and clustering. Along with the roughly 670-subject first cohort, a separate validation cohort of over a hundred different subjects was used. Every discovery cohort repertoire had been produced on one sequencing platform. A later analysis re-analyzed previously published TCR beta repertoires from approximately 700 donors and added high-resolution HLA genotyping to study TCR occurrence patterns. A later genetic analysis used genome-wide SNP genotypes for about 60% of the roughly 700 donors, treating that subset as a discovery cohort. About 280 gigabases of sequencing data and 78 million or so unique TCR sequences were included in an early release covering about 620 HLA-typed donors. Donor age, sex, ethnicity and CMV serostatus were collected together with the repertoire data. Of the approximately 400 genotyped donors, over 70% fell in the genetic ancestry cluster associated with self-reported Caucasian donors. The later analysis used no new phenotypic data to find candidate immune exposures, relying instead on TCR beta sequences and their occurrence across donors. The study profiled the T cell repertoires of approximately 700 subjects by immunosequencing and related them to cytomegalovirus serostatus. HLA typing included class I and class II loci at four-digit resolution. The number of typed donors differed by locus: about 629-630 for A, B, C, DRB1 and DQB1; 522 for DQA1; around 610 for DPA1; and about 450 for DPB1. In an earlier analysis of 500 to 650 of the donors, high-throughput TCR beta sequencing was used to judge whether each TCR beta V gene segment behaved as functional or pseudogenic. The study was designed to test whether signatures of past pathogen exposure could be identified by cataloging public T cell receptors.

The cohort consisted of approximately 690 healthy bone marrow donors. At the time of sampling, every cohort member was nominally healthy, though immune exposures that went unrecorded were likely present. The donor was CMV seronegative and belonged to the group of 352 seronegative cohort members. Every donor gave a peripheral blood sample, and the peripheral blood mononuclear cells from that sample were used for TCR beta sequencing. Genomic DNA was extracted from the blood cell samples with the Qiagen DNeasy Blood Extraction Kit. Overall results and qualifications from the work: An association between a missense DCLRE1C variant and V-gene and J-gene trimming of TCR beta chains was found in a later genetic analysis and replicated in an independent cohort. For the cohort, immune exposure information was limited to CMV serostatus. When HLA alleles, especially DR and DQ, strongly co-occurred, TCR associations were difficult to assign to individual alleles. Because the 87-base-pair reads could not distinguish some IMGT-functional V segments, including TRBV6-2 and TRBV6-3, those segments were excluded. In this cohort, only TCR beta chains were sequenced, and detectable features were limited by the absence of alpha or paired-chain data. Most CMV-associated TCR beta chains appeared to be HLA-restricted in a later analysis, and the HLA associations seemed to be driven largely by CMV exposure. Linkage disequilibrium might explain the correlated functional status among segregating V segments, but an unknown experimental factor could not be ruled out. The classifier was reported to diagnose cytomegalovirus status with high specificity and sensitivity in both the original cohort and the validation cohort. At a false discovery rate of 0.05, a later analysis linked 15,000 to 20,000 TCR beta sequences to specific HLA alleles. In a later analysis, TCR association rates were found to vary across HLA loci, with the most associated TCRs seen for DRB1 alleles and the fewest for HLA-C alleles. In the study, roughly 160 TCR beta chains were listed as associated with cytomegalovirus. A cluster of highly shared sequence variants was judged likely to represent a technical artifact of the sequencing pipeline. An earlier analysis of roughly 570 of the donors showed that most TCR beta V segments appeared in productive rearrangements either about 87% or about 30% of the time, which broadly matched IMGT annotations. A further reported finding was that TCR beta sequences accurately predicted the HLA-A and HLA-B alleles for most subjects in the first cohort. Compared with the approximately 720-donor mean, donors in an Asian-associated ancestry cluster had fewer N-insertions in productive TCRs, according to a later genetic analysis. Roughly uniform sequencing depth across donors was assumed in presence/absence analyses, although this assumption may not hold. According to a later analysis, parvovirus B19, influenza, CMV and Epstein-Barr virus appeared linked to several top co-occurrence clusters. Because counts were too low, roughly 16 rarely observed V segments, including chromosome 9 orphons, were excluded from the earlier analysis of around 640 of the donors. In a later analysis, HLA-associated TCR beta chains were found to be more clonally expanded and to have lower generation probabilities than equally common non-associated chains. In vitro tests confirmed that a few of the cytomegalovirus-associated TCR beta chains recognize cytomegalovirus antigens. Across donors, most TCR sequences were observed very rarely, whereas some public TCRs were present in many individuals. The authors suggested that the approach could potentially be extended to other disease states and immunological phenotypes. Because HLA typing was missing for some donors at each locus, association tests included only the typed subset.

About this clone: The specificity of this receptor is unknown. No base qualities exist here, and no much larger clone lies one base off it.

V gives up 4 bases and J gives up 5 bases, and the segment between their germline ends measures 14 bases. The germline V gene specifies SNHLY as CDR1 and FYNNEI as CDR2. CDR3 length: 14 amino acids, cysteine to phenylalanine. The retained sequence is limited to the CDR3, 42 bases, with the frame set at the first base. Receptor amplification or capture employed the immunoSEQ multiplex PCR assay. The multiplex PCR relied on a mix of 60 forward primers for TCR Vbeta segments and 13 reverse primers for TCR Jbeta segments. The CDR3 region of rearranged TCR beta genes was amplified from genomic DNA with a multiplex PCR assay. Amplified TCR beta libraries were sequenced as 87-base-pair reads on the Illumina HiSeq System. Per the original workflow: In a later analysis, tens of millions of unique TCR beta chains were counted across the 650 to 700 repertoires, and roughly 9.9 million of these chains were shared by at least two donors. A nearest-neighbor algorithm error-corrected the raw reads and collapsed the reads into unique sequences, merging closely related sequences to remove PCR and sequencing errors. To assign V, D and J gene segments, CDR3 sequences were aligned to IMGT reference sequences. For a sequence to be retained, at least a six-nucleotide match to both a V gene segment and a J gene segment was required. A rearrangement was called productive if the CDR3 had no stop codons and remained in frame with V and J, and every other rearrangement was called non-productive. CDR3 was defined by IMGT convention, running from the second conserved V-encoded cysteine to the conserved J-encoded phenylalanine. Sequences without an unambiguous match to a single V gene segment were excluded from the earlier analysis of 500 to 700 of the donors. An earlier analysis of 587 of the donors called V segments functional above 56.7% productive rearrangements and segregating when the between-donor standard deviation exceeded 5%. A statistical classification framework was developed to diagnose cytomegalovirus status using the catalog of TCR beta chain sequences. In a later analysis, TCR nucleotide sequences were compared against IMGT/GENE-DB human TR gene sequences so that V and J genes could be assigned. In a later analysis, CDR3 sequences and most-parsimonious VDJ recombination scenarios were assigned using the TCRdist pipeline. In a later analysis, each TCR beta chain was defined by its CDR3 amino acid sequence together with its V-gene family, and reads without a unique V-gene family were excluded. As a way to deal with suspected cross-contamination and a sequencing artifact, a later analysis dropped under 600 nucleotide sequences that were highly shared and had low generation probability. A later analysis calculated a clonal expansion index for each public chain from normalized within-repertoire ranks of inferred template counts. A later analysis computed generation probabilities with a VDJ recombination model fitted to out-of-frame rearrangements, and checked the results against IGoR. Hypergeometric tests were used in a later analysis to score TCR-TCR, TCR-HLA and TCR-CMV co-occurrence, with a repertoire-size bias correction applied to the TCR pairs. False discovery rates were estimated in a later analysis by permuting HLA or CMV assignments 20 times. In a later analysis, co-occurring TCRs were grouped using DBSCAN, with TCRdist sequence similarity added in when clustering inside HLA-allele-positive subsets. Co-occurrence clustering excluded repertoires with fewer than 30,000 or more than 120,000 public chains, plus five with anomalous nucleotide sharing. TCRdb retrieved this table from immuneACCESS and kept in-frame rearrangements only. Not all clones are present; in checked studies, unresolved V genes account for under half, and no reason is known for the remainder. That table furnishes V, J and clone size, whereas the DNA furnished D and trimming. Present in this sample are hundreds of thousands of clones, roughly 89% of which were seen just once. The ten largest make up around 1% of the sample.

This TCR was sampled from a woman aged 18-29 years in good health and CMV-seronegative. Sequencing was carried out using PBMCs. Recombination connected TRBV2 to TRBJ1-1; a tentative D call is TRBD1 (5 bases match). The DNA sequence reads TGTGCCAGCAGTGGTTACAGGCAAAGTACTGAAGCTTTCTTT. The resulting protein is CASSGYRQSTEAFF.